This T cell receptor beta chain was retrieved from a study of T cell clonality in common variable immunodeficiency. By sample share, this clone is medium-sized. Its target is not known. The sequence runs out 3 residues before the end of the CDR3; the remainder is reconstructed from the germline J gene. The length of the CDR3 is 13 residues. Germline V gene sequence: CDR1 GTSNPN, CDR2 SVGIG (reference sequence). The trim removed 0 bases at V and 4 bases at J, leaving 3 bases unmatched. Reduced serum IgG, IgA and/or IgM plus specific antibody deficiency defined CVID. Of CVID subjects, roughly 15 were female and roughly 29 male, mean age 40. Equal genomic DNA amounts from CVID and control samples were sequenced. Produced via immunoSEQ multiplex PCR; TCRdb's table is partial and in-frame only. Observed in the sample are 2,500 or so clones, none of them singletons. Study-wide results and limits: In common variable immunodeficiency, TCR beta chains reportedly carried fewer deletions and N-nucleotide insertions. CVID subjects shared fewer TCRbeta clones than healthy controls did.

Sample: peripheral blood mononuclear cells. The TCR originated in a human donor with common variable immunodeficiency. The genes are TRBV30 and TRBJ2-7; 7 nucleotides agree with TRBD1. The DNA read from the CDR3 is TGTGCCTGGAGTGTAGGGACAGCATACGAG. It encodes CAWSVGTAYE. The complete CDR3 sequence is CAWSVGTAYEQYF.